One sample yielded the 26 T cell receptor beta chains listed below, sequenced in a study of prognosis after radiotherapy for stage I lung cancer. Multiplex PCR in two rounds served to amplify TCR beta CDR3 from genomic DNA. First-round PCR, the initial amplification, used primers specific to each TRBV and TRBJ gene. MiXCR was run by TCRdb on the multiplex PCR reads, yielding one entry per CDR3 protein. The sample consists of 11,000 to 15,000 distinct CDR3 sequences, roughly a third of them appearing once. Sequenced here: PBMCs, sampled before or after stereotactic body radiation therapy (not recorded which). Receptor source: a donor aged 50 or older with non-small cell lung cancer.

This clonotype was found once. With a far larger clone one base away, a read error is the likely cause. V and J are TRBV7-2 and TRBJ2-3; 9 bases agree with TRBD1. Per the germline V gene, CDR1 is SGHTA and CDR2 is FQGNSA. Trimming took 4 bases from V and 3 from J; bases not matched to a gene: 8. There are 16 residues in the CDR3. Here the CDR3 reads CASSSSGTGRTDTQYF. CDR3 DNA sequence: TGTGCCAGCAGCTCGTCCGGGACAGGGAGGACAGATACGCAGTATTTT.

About this clonotype: This clone may be a read error of a much larger clone one base away. J is TRBJ2-5 and V is TRBV6-5, with D perhaps TRBD2 (7 bases). Germline V gives CDR1 MNHEY, CDR2 SVGAGI. The CDR3 runs 16 residues. The CDR3 DNA sequence: TGTTCCAGCAGTTACTCTCTGGCGGGGGCGGGGGAGACCCAGTACTTC. Translated, it gives CSSSYSLAGAGETQYF.

The gene calls are TRBV20-1 and TRBJ1-5, with TRBD1 as a possible D gene (6 bases). V was clipped by 7 bases and J by 4 bases, with 14 bases between them. In germline, CDR1 is DFQATT, CDR2 SNEGSKA (reference sequence). This CDR3 spans 13 amino acids. This CDR3 is CSVSTGLNQPQHF. The CDR3, as DNA: TGCAGTGTTTCGACAGGTCTAAATCAGCCCCAGCATTTT.

To note about this clonotype: With a far larger clone one base away, a read error is the likely cause. V usage is TRBV6-9 and J usage is TRBJ1-1; D perhaps matches TRBD1 (5 bases). CDR3 length equals 18 residues. Germline assignment: CDR1 MNHGY and CDR2 SVAAGI. CDR3 sequence (DNA): TGTGCCATCAGTTACGGGGCTTGGGGGAGAGGGGTTAGAACTGAAGCTTTCTTT. Protein sequence: CAISYGAWGRGVRTEAFF.

This clonotype is a singleton in its sample. This likely reflects a read error, since a far larger clone is one base away. V is TRBV7-9 and J is TRBJ2-7; possibly TRBD1 or TRBD2 for D (5 bases each). The CDR3 runs to 16 residues. V lost 5 bases to trimming and J lost 6 bases, with 23 bases between them. In germline, CDR1 is SEHNR, CDR2 FQNEAQ (reference sequence). The CDR3 spells CASSVHRGRGVSEQYF. The CDR3 nucleotides read TGTGCCAGCAGCGTCCATAGGGGACGGGGTGTATCCGAGCAGTACTTC. Supplemented by reference TRBV7-9 and TRBJ2-7, the full variable domain reads DTGVSQNPRHKITKRGQNVTFRCDPISEHNRLYWYRQTLGQGPEFLTYFQNEAQLEKSRLLSDRFSAERPKGSFSTLEIQRTEQGDSAMYLCASSVHRGRGVSEQYFGPGTRLTVT.

This clonotype came up many times. The chain combines TRBV5-1 with TRBJ2-1; unclear D gene. Trimming cost V 1 base and J 1 base, with 9 bases left between them. Germline CDR1 is SGHRS and CDR2 is YFSETQ. The CDR3 covers 15 residues. DNA of the CDR3: TGCGCCAGCAGCTTGAATACTGGTTCCTACAATGAGCAGTTCTTC. This translates into CASSLNTGSYNEQFF.

This clonotype is medium-sized. J is TRBJ1-2 and V is TRBV11-2, with TRBD1 matching over 9 bases. J gave up 6 bases and V 8 bases, and 7 bases lay outside the gene matches. CDR3 size: 13 residues. Germline assignment: CDR1 SGHAT and CDR2 FQNNGV. CDR3 in amino acids: CASGQGQGDGYTF. In DNA, the CDR3 is TGTGCCAGCGGACAGGGGCAGGGAGATGGCTACACCTTC.

This clonotype was observed a single time. This is likely an artifact of a read error, given a far larger clone one base away. The rearrangement joins TRBV6-8 to TRBJ1-1, with D possibly TRBD1 on 5 matching bases. The CDR3 sequence is 14 residues long. Trimming took 7 bases from V and 0 from J, leaving 12 bases between them. The germline CDR1 and CDR2 sequences are MNHGY and SAAAGT. In nucleotides, the CDR3 is TGTGCCAGCATGTGGGGCCCCATGAACACTGAAGCTTTCTTT. Translation gives CASMWGPMNTEAFF.

This clonotype was seen many times. The chain carries TRBV27 and TRBJ2-1; a possible D gene is TRBD2 (7 bases). There are 14 residues in the CDR3. V lost 7 bases, J lost 2 bases, and 12 bases lay in between. Germline CDR1 reads MNHEY; CDR2 reads SMNVEV (reference sequence). CDR3 residues: CASTVGGPYNEQFF. In DNA form, the CDR3 reads TGTGCCAGCACAGTGGGGGGGCCCTACAATGAGCAGTTCTTC.

The count of this clonotype is one. This rearrangement joins TRBV6-1 to TRBJ2-7; D assignment may be TRBD1 or TRBD2 (5 bases each). Germline CDR1 MNHNS, CDR2 SASEGT. Trimming took 8 bases from V and 0 from J, leaving 11 bases between them. The CDR3 extends over 13 amino acids. CDR3 nucleotide sequence: TGTGCCAGCCGGGGACCGGGCTCCTACGAGCAGTACTTC. This sequence encodes CASRGPGSYEQYF.

J is TRBJ2-1 and V is TRBV5-1; 8 bases are a match to TRBD1. After removal of 3 bases from V and 5 bases from J, the junction contained 16 bases not matched to a gene. The germline V gene encodes CDR1 SGHRS and CDR2 YFSETQ. There are 18 residues in the CDR3. For the CDR3, the DNA is TGCGCCAGCAGCTGGGGGACAGGATTTGAGGGGCCCAACAATGAGCAGTTCTTC. As protein: CASSWGTGFEGPNNEQFF.

This clonotype has a count of ten or more. The chain joins TRBV19 to TRBJ1-1, with TRBD1 identical over 12 bases. J was trimmed by 1 base and V by 1 base; bases with no gene match: 4. Germline V gives CDR1 LNHDA, CDR2 SQIVND (reference sequence). This CDR3 region has 17 residues. The CDR3 here is CASSIGDRGRRNTEAFF. The CDR3, as DNA: TGTGCCAGTAGTATAGGGGACAGGGGGCGCAGGAACACTGAAGCTTTCTTT.

Many counts were recorded for this clonotype. The chain links TRBV12-3 or TRBV12-4 to TRBJ1-3, with 9 positions matching TRBD1. This CDR3 region has 13 residues. V lost 6 bases to trimming and J lost 8 bases; unmatched junction nucleotides: 5. The CDR3 sequence: CASRGQGSDTIYF. DNA of the CDR3: TGTGCCAGCAGGGGACAGGGAAGTGACACCATATATTTT.

This clonotype was observed at least ten times. V gene TRBV28 combines with J gene TRBJ1-2; perhaps TRBD1 as D (6 bases). This CDR3 is 14 amino acids long. Deletions cut 5 bases from V and 4 bases from J, with 14 bases between. Germline V gene data show CDR1 as MDHEN and CDR2 as SYDVKM. The DNA for the CDR3 is TGTGCCAGCAGTACCCAGGGGCCCGGCTATGGCTACACCTTC. Translation gives CASSTQGPGYGYTF.

This clonotype has ten or more counts. CDR3 sequence reads: CASSPGTGGANVLTF. In nucleotides, the CDR3 is TGTGCCAGCAGTCCCGGGACGGGTGGGGCCAACGTCCTGACTTTC. The V gene is TRBV2, the J gene TRBJ2-6; possibly TRBD1 or TRBD2 for D (5 bases each). The CDR3 is made up of 15 amino acids. V lost 5 bases and J lost 3, with 11 bases in between. Germline assignment: CDR1 SNHLY and CDR2 FYNNEI.

V is TRBV19 and J is TRBJ2-1; maybe TRBD2 (7 bases). Germline V gene lookup returns CDR1 LNHDA and CDR2 SQIVND (reference sequence). The CDR3 sequence is 15 residues long. Trimming cost V 7 bases and J 13 bases, with 26 bases left between them. CDR3 sequence: CASTPGGGQVETQFF. CDR3 sequence (DNA): TGTGCCAGTACCCCTGGGGGGGGGCAGGTGGAGACCCAGTTCTTC.

This clonotype was counted many times. The V and J genes are TRBV28 and TRBJ2-5; 9 positions agree with TRBD2. Germline CDR1 reads MDHEN; CDR2 reads SYDVKM. Unmatched junction bases numbered 12, after V lost 6 bases and J lost 1 base. The length of the CDR3 is 17 residues. The CDR3 DNA reads as TGTGCCAGCAGAGCGTACCCCACTAGCGGGCTCCAAGAGACCCAGTACTTC. Its protein is CASRAYPTSGLQETQYF.

This clonotype was seen just once. A read error is possible here, since a much larger clone lies one base away. The CDR3 region has the DNA TGTGCCAGCAGCCATAATACAGGATGTACTGAAGCTTTCTTT. Residues: CASSHNTGCTEAFF. J is TRBJ1-1 and V is TRBV3-1; perhaps TRBD1 as D (5 bases). In germline, CDR1 is LGHDT, CDR2 YNNKEL (reference sequence). V lost 3 bases and J lost 5, with 13 bases in between. This CDR3 region has 14 residues.

The rearrangement links TRBV20-1 to TRBJ1-1; TRBD1 is a possible D gene (5 bases). The CDR3 is 11 amino acids. CDR1 DFQATT and CDR2 SNEGSKA come from the germline V gene (reference sequence). Deletions cut 6 bases from V and 5 bases from J, with 10 bases between. The CDR3 loop reads CSAPGGTEAFF. The CDR3, as DNA: TGCAGTGCACCCGGGGGGACTGAAGCTTTCTTT.

Comment on this clonotype: The likely explanation is a read error, given a far larger clone one base away. The J gene is TRBJ2-1, the V gene TRBV20-1; the match to TRBD1 covers 9 bases. The CDR3 loop spans 17 amino acids. J lost 10 bases, V lost 4 bases, and 20 bases had no gene match. Germline V lookup: CDR1 DFQATT, CDR2 SNEGSKA (reference sequence). As DNA, the CDR3 is TGCAGTGCTATGAGTCTAACCCGACAGGGGGTTGTGTACGAGCAGTTCTTC. It is translated as CSAMSLTRQGVVYEQFF.

This clonotype was observed many times. V and J are TRBV7-9 and TRBJ1-6; tentative D call: TRBD1 (6 bases). The CDR3 has 16 amino acids. With 5 bases removed from V and 14 bases from J, the gap between germline ends came to 25 bases. Germline CDR1 and CDR2: SEHNR and FQNEAQ (reference sequence). The CDR3 here is CASSEREGGEWNALHF. The CDR3, as DNA: TGTGCCAGCAGCGAACGGGAGGGGGGGGAGTGGAACGCCCTCCACTTT.

The table lists this clonotype with many counts. V and J are TRBV30 and TRBJ1-4, with D unresolved. The ends were cut back, 2 bases at V and 4 bases at J, with 14 bases in the middle. Looked up from germline, CDR1 is GTSNPN and CDR2 is SVGIG (reference sequence). CDR3 size: 15 residues. CDR3 bases: TGTGCCTGGAGTACAGACCTTGGACTTAATGAAAAACTGTTTTTT. Its protein is CAWSTDLGLNEKLFF. Variable domain in full (rest from reference TRBV30 and TRBJ1-4): SQTIHQWPATLVQPVGSPLSLECTVEGTSNPNLYWYRQAAGRGLQLLFYSVGIGQISSEVPQNLSASRPQDRQFILSSKKLLLSDSGFYLCAWSTDLGLNEKLFFGSGTQLSVL.

Comment on this clonotype: The junction does not match germline at one end; this may be a read error. V and J are TRBV19 and TRBJ1-2; TRBD1 agrees at 9 bases. This CDR3 is built from 16 residues. Germline V lookup: CDR1 LNHDA, CDR2 SQIVND (reference sequence). In DNA form, the CDR3 reads TGTGCCTGTAGTCCAATTCCGGGACAGGGCTTCCATGGCTACACCTTC. Its translation is CACSPIPGQGFHGYTF.

This clonotype was observed at least ten times. V usage is TRBV28 and J usage is TRBJ2-7, with 11 bases identical to TRBD2. Germline lookup yields CDR1 MDHEN and CDR2 SYDVKM. The V gene end was trimmed by 7 bases and the J gene end by 9 bases; junction bases not matched to a gene: 11. The CDR3 loop spans 14 amino acids. The CDR3 sequence is CASTPGTSGLGQYF. The CDR3 coding sequence is TGTGCCAGCACCCCCGGGACTAGCGGTTTGGGGCAGTACTTC.

Written as DNA, the CDR3 is TGTGCCAGCAGTTACATCAGGACAGGGGTATCTAATTCACCCCTCCACTTT. Translating gives CASSYIRTGVSNSPLHF. J is TRBJ1-6 and V is TRBV6-2 or TRBV6-3, with 9 bases that match TRBD1. Germline V gene sequence: CDR1 MNHEY, CDR2 SVGEGT. The junction had 8 bases not matched to a gene; V was cut back by 2 bases and J by 6 bases. The CDR3 is 17 amino acids.

This clonotype was seen many times. The chain couples TRBV2 to TRBJ2-7; 7 bases fit TRBD2. Germline CDR1 is SNHLY and CDR2 is FYNNEI. The trim removed 6 bases at V and 1 base at J, leaving 3 bases unmatched. CDR3 length: 13 residues. The CDR3 region is CASRGTKSYEQYF. For the CDR3, the DNA is TGTGCCAGCAGGGGGACTAAGTCCTACGAGCAGTACTTC.